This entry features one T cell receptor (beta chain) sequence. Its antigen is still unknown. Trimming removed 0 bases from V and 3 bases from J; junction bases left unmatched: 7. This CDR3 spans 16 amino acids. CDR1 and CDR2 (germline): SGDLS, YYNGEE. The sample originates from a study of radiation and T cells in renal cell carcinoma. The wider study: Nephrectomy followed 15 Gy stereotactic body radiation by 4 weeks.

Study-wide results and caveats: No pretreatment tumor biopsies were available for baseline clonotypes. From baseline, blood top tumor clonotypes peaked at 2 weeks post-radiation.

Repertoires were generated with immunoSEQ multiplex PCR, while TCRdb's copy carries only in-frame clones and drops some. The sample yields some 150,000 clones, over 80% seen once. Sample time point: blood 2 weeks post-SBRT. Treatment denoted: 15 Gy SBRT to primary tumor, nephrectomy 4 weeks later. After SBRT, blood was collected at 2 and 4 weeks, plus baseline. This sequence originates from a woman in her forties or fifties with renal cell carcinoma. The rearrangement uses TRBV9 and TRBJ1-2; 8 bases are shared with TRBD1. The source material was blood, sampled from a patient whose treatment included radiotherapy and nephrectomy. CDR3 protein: CASSVGWTGQYYGYTF. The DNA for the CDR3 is TGTGCCAGCAGCGTAGGTTGGACAGGGCAATACTATGGCTACACCTTC.